These 2 T cell receptor beta chains were sequenced from one sample in a study of cytomegalovirus exposure and HLA in healthy donors. Both 60 Vbeta primers and 13 Jbeta primers went into the PCR. Sequencing used immunoSEQ multiplex PCR; TCRdb keeps in-frame clones, though not all of them. The repertoire includes around 160,000 clones, over 80% of them detected once, and 1.5% sits in the top ten. Sequencing was performed on PBMCs. The receptors stem from a young woman in good health and CMV-seronegative.

The chain has TRBV5-1 and TRBJ1-3; TRBD1 matches at 7 bases. Germline V gene lookup returns CDR1 SGHRS and CDR2 YFSETQ. This CDR3 contains 17 residues. Losses at the gene ends were 0 bases for V and 0 bases for J; bases not matched to a gene: 6. This CDR3 reads CASSLEGTARSGNTIYF. In DNA form, the CDR3 reads TGCGCCAGCAGCTTGGAAGGGACAGCCCGCTCTGGAAACACCATATATTTT.

The rearrangement uses TRBV10-3 and TRBJ2-5; a possible D gene is TRBD2 (6 bases). This CDR3 is 16 amino acids long. Germline CDR1 reads ENHRY; CDR2 reads SYGVKD. V was cut by 5 bases and J by 4 bases, with 20 bases left in between. Here the CDR3 DNA reads TGTGCCATCAGTCCATCACAGGCCGCGCGGGGAGAGACCCAGTACTTC. It yields the protein CAISPSQAARGETQYF.